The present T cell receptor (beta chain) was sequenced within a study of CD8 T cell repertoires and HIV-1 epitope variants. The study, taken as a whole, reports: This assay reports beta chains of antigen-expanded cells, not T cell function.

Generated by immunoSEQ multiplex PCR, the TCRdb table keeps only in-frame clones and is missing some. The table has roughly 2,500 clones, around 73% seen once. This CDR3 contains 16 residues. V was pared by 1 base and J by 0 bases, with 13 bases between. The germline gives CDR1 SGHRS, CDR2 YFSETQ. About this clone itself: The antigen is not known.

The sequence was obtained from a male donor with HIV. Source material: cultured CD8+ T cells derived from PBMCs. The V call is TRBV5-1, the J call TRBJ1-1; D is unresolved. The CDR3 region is CASSLIPPTLNTEAFF. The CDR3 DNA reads TGCGCCAGCAGCTTGATCCCGCCCACCTTGAACACTGAAGCTTTCTTT. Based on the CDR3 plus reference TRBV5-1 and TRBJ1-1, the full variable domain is KAGVTQTPRYLIKTRGQQVTLSCSPISGHRSVSWYQQTPGQGLQFLFEYFSETQRNKGNFPGRFSGRQFSNSRSEMNVSTLELGDSALYLCASSLIPPTLNTEAFFGQGTRLTVV.